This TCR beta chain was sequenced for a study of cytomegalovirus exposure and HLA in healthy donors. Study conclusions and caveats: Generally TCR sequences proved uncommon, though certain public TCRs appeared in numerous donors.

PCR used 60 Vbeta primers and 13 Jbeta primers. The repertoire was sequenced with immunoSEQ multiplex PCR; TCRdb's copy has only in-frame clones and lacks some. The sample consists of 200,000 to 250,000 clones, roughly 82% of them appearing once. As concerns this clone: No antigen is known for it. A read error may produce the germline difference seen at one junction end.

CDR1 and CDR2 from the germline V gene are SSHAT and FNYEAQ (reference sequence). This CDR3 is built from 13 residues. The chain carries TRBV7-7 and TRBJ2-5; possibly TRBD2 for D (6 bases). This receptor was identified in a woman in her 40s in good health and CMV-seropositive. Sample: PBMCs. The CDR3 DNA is TGTGCTAGCAGCTCGGGAGAGCAAGAGACCCAGTACTTC. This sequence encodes CASSSGEQETQYF.